One sample yielded the 9 T cell receptor beta chains listed below, sequenced in a study of T cells after yellow fever vaccination. TCRdb recomputed calls from the 5' RACE reads with MiXCR, one row per CDR3 protein. The sample holds around 500,000 distinct CDR3 sequences, 21% seen once. The material sequenced was PBMCs, taken 20 to 25 days after the first yellow fever vaccination. The receptors shown here come from a man aged 18 to 29 who received the YFV17D yellow fever vaccine.

Concerning this clonotype itself: One end of the junction fails to match germline, which may point to a read error. The chain has TRBV2 and TRBJ1-2; 8 nucleotides agree with TRBD1. CDR1 is SNHLY, CDR2 FYNNEI, per germline. The CDR3 contains 11 residues. The CDR3 reads CASSDSTGAIF. CDR3 sequence (DNA): TGTGCCAGCAGTGACTCGACAGGGGCCATCTTC.

The rearrangement joins TRBV4-3 to TRBJ2-7; the D gene is possibly TRBD2 (5 bases). This CDR3 comprises 16 residues. Trimming shortened V by 0 bases and J by 0 bases, and 12 bases separated the two germline ends. Looked up from germline, CDR1 is LGHNA and CDR2 is YSLEER. The CDR3 bases are TGCGCCAGCAGCCAAGAGAGGGCGGTCCCCTCCTACGAGCAGTACTTC. Its protein product is CASSQERAVPSYEQYF.

This clonotype was detected only a few times. The V call is TRBV7-2, the J call TRBJ2-4; D possibly uses TRBD1 or TRBD2 (5 bases each). The CDR3 length is 17 residues. Trimming took off 4 bases at V and 0 bases at J, with 16 bases between the two ends. CDR1 is SGHTA, CDR2 FQGNSA, per germline. The chain's CDR3 is CASSSRPGTVAKNIQYF. CDR3 in DNA: TGTGCCAGCAGCTCTCGCCCCGGGACGGTAGCCAAAAACATTCAGTACTTC.

The rearrangement uses TRBV5-4 and TRBJ2-3; D tentatively reads TRBD1 or TRBD2 (5 bases each). The CDR3 totals 16 residues. CDR1 is SGHNT, CDR2 YYREEE, per germline (reference sequence). V dropped 0 bases and J dropped 0 bases, with 11 bases sitting between them. CDR3: CASSLDGTHSTDTQYF. As DNA, the CDR3 is TGTGCCAGCAGCTTGGATGGGACGCACAGCACAGATACGCAGTATTTT. The full variable domain, in which reference TRBV5-4 and TRBJ2-3 provide the parts outside the CDR3, is ETGVTQSPTHLIKTRGQQVTLRCSSQSGHNTVSWYQQALGQGPQFIFQYYREEENGRGNFPPRFSGLQFPNYSSELNVNALELDDSALYLCASSLDGTHSTDTQYFGPGTRLTVL.

About this clonotype: A clone one base away is much larger, so this may be a read error. The V and J genes are TRBV10-3 and TRBJ2-3; 12 bases fit TRBD2. CDR1 ENHRY and CDR2 SYGVKD come from the germline V gene. The CDR3 totals 16 residues. Losses at the gene ends were 6 bases for V and 0 bases for J; bases not matched to a gene: 4. Here the CDR3 DNA reads TGTGCCATCAGCCGTGGACTAGCGGGAAGCACAGATACGCAGTATTTT. It codes for CAISRGLAGSTDTQYF.

This clonotype was detected a few times. V usage is TRBV24-1 and J usage is TRBJ1-1; tentative D call: TRBD1 (6 bases). CDR3 length equals 15 residues. V was clipped by 9 bases and J by 0 bases, with 16 bases between them. CDR1 and CDR2 from the germline V gene are KGHDR and SFDVKD. Here the CDR3 reads CATRSGGAMNTEAFF. The DNA for the CDR3 is TGTGCCACCCGATCGGGGGGGGCTATGAACACTGAAGCTTTCTTT.

This clonotype was counted a few times. V gene TRBV28 combines with J gene TRBJ1-5; possible D gene TRBD1, 5 bases. Germline assignment: CDR1 MDHEN and CDR2 SYDVKM. CDR3 length: 15 residues. Trimming left V 7 bases short and J 2 bases short, with 15 bases between. The CDR3 coding sequence is TGTGCCAGCACCCTGGGGGGGGTAGGCAATCAGCCCCAGCATTTT. It translates to CASTLGGVGNQPQHF.

This sequence joins TRBV5-1 and TRBJ2-2; TRBD2 matches at 7 bases. V lost 5 bases to trimming and J lost 4 bases; unmatched junction nucleotides: 8. From germline, CDR1 is SGHRS and CDR2 YFSETQ. This CDR3 region has 15 residues. CDR3 in amino acids: CASSRSGEGTGELFF. Here the CDR3 DNA reads TGCGCCAGCAGTCGGAGCGGGGAAGGCACCGGGGAGCTGTTTTTT.

This clonotype was seen more than once but under ten times. V and J are TRBV6-2 or TRBV6-3 and TRBJ1-5; D gene uncertain. V was shortened by 3 bases and J by 11 bases, with 8 bases between the two germline ends. The CDR3 runs 11 residues. In germline, CDR1 is MNHEY, CDR2 SVGEGT. The CDR3 DNA follows: TGTGCCAGCAGTTATTCGGGCTCCCAGCATTTT. Its protein is CASSYSGSQHF.